The rows below give T cell receptor beta chains drawn from one sample of a study of blood T cells in healthy people across ages. From the 5' RACE reads, TCRdb called clonotypes with MiXCR, one entry per CDR3 protein. Here the sample spans more than 1 million distinct CDR3 sequences, more than 35% being singletons. What was sequenced was blood. Every receptor here comes from a woman aged 55 to 70 in good health. The CDR3 runs from the conserved cysteine through the conserved F or W.

v_call cdr3_aa
TRBV11-2 CASTQSGSTDTQYF
TRBV27 CASSFIASQYEQYF
TRBV25-1 CASSALAKNIQYF
TRBV15 CATSRDRTSALPLEQYF
TRBV11-2 CASSRPPGTSGRGVIQYF
TRBV6-6 CASSSPGTDEKLFF
TRBV20-1 CSALRGQGGSSGHQETQYF
TRBV27 CASSVRWTSSTDTQYF
TRBV9 CASSVGASGLYNEQFF
TRBV29-1 CSVEPPSRPAAFF
TRBV5-1 CASSLLGTGDNEQYF
TRBV29-1 CSAEEDTRGPDTQYF
TRBV5-1 CASSLQGGWNTEAFF
TRBV7-3 CASSFRGAGTDTQYF
TRBV20-1 CSAHPMTSVNTGELFF
TRBV28 CASSSLQLQETQYF
TRBV5-1 CASSFQGGKETQYF
TRBV15 CATRIPGLAETQYF
TRBV29-1 CSAGGGGNQPQHF
TRBV27 CASSPLADYSDYEQYF
TRBV27 CASSFTLIAGSSYNEQFF
TRBV14 CASSQAGRALRGYTF